Detailed here is one T cell receptor (beta chain). What it binds is unknown. Only in-frame clones appear in the TCRdb table, and some are missing; sequencing was by immunoSEQ multiplex PCR. Altogether some 110,000 clones are present, roughly four fifths being singletons, with the ten largest covering around 9.9%. This entry is derived from a study of T cell responses to AZD1222 COVID-19 vaccine. Study findings and constraints: Donors were largely white British and mainly female; clonal diversity was possibly underestimated.

Trimming removed 0 bases at V and 4 bases at J, with 12 bases between. Germline V gene sequence: CDR1 MNHEY, CDR2 SVGAGI. CDR3 size: 15 residues. The V call is TRBV6-5, the J call TRBJ1-2; no reliable D call. The TCR sequence derives from an adult in good health. This specimen consisted of peripheral blood, obtained on day 0 of AZD1222 vaccination. CDR3 in DNA: TGTGCCAGCAGTTACTCGGGCGAGATTACCTATGGCTACACCTTC. It yields the protein CASSYSGEITYGYTF.